Reported below is one T cell receptor (beta chain). The target antigen is unknown. All donors qualified as healthy HIV-negative adults and had experienced no recent acute infections or vaccinations. Each PCR replicate from the sorted subsets contained around 0.2 ug DNA, which is roughly 33,000 T cell genomes. Profiling relied on immunoSEQ multiplex PCR, and the TCRdb table lists in-frame clones only, not all of them. The sample lists 2.5 million or so clones, roughly nine tenths occurring once. These data originate in a study of shared clonotypes between healthy human individuals. Germline CDR1 and CDR2: ENHRY and SYGVKD. The J segment lost 4 bases and the V segment lost 10 bases, leaving 12 bases of the junction unmatched. There are 14 residues in the CDR3. Study-wide points: All-four-donor shared clonotypes had higher generation probabilities than non-shared clonotypes did.

The sample was naive CD4+ T cells sorted from blood. As to subset: CD45RA+ positively selected. The V and J genes are TRBV10-3 and TRBJ2-7; 8 nucleotides line up with TRBD2. The origin of this receptor is a man younger than 30 in good health. The CDR3 protein is CATGRSGGVYEQYF. Written as DNA, the CDR3 is TGTGCCACCGGGAGATCGGGGGGGGTTTACGAGCAGTACTTC.